The rows below give T cell receptor beta chains drawn from one sample of a study of blood T cell repertoires in COVID-19. The method was immunoSEQ multiplex PCR; TCRdb's version includes in-frame clones alone and lacks a portion of them. The sample yields almost 100,000 clones, 86% seen once. The sample consisted of peripheral blood. These receptors all come from a man aged 50 to 60 with acute or convalescent COVID-19. Each CDR3 is given with its conserved first and last residue. A D gene is named only where the DNA matches it firmly. Only part of the rows carry a size: once, few, many, or a class if the clone is expanded.

j_call clone_size d_call v_call cdr3_nt cdr3_aa
TRBJ1-1 - - TRBV7-9 TGTGCCAGCAGCCCGGACTGGATGAACACTGAAGCTTTCTTT CASSPDWMNTEAFF
TRBJ2-6 - - TRBV5-1 TGCGCCAGCAGCTTGACAGTCTCTGGGGCCAACGTCCTGACTTTC CASSLTVSGANVLTF
TRBJ2-7 - - TRBV11-3 TGTGCCAGCAGCTTAGAACCTAGCTACGAGCAGTACTTC CASSLEPSYEQYF
TRBJ2-1 - TRBD1 TRBV11-2 TGTGCCAGCAGCTTTTATCCGGGACAGGGGGATGATGAGCAGTTCTTC CASSFYPGQGDDEQFF
TRBJ1-5 - TRBD1 TRBV6-6 TGTGCCAGCAGAAAGGACAGGCCAAATCAGCCCCAGCATTTT CASRKDRPNQPQHF
TRBJ1-6 - TRBD1 TRBV19 TGTGCCAGTACTCCTGGGACAGTAAATTCACCCCTCCACTTT CASTPGTVNSPLHF
TRBJ2-5 - TRBD2 TRBV12-5 TGTGCTAGTGCCAATGGACTAGCGGGGGCCCGGGTGGAGACCCAGTACTTC CASANGLAGARVETQYF
TRBJ1-3 - TRBD1 TRBV24-1 TGTGCCACGAGGGACAGCGCCGCTGGAAACACCATATATTTT CATRDSAAGNTIYF
TRBJ2-7 once TRBD2 TRBV2 TGTGCCAGCAGGGTAGCGGGAGCCGAGCAGTACTTC CASRVAGAEQYF
TRBJ2-3 - TRBD1 TRBV7-3 TGTGCCAGCAGCACACAGGGGGCGGTCGCAGATACGCAGTATTTT CASSTQGAVADTQYF
TRBJ1-2 - TRBD1 TRBV19 TGTGCCAGTAGTATTACAGGGGGGGCCGATGGCTACACCTTC CASSITGGADGYTF
TRBJ1-6 - - TRBV2 TGTGCCAGCAGCGGACGGAGGTCGGATTCACCCCTCCACTTT CASSGRRSDSPLHF
TRBJ1-3 - TRBD1 TRBV7-3 TGTGCCAGCAGCTCCCGGACAGGGGGCTCTGGAAACACCATATATTTT CASSSRTGGSGNTIYF
TRBJ1-2 - TRBD1 TRBV6-7 TGTGCCAGCAGTTACTCGACAGGGGTTGGCTATGGCTACACCTTC CASSYSTGVGYGYTF
TRBJ2-7 - - TRBV5-1 TGCGCCAGCAGCTGGGGGCAGGACGAGCAGTACTTC CASSWGQDEQYF
TRBJ2-7 - - TRBV5-1 TGCGCCAGCAGCTTGGCCTCGGCGGACGAGCAGTACTTC CASSLASADEQYF
TRBJ1-5 - - TRBV2 TGTGCCAGCAGTGAAGGGGGGGGCGGCAATCAGCCCCAGCATTTT CASSEGGGGNQPQHF
TRBJ1-1 - TRBD1 TRBV11-3 TGTGCCAGCAGCTTAGCGGGGGGGGACAGAACTATTGAAGCTTTCTTT CASSLAGGDRTIEAFF
TRBJ2-1 - - TRBV6-5 TGTGCCAGCAGTTACTCGAAGAGGTCCAACTTCGAGCAGTTCTTC CASSYSKRSNFEQFF
TRBJ1-5 - - TRBV27 TGTGCCAGCAGTTTATCGTTCCGGGGGGGTTTTCAGCCCCAGCATTTT CASSLSFRGGFQPQHF
TRBJ2-2 few TRBD2 TRBV11-3 TGTGCCAGCAGCTTGCTACTAGCGGGCTGGAACACCGGGGAGCTGTTTTTT CASSLLLAGWNTGELFF
TRBJ2-2 - - TRBV2 TGTGCCAGCAGAGAACAGGACACCGGGGAGCTGTTTTTT CASREQDTGELFF
TRBJ2-1 - TRBD1 TRBV18 TGTGCCAGCTCACCACGGGACAGGGAGAACAATGAGCAGTTCTTC CASSPRDRENNEQFF
TRBJ1-5 - TRBD1 TRBV5-1 TGCGCCAGCAGCCCCGGACAGGGTGATTATAGCAATCAGCCCCAGCATTTT CASSPGQGDYSNQPQHF
TRBJ2-2 - TRBD2 TRBV2 TGTGCCAGCACTAAGGCAACGGCGGGAGGGCTCACCGGGGAGCTGTTTTTT CASTKATAGGLTGELFF
TRBJ2-7 - - TRBV27 TGTGCCAGCAGTTTAACTCCGGGACTCTCCTACGAGCAGTACTTC CASSLTPGLSYEQYF
TRBJ1-1 - TRBD1 TRBV5-4 TGTGCCAGCAGAGAAACAGGGGTGAACACTGAAGCTTTCTTT CASRETGVNTEAFF
TRBJ2-1 - - TRBV2 TGTGCCAGCAGTAGGCAGGGCTCCTACAATGAGCAGTTCTTC CASSRQGSYNEQFF
TRBJ2-3 - TRBD2 TRBV5-1 TGCGCCAGCAGCCGAGCGGGATTAACAGATACGCAGTATTTT CASSRAGLTDTQYF
TRBJ2-1 - TRBD2 TRBV30 TGTGCCTGGAGTCCCGGGACTAGCGGGACCTTCTCCTACAATGAGCAGTTCTTC CAWSPGTSGTFSYNEQFF
TRBJ2-5 many TRBD2 TRBV6-5 TGTGCCAGCAGGACTACGGGAGGTCCACAAGAGACCCAGTACTTC CASRTTGGPQETQYF
TRBJ2-7 - - TRBV6-5 TGTGCCAGCAAAGTCAGTCAGAAGGGGGAGCAGTACTTC CASKVSQKGEQYF
TRBJ1-2 - TRBD1 TRBV7-9 TGTGCCAGCAGCTCGGAAAAAATCATCGACAGGGAGGAGGAAAGTGGCTACACCTTC CASSSEKIIDREEESGYTF
TRBJ2-7 - TRBD1 TRBV5-1 TGCGCCAGCACTCCGGGACAGGGAACCTACGAGCAGTACTTC CASTPGQGTYEQYF
TRBJ1-6 few - TRBV7-2 TGTGCCAGCAGCCCGGAGGGGTATTCCCTCCACTTT CASSPEGYSLHF
TRBJ2-3 once TRBD2 TRBV19 TGTGCCAGTAGTGATACTAGCGAGGACACAGATACGCAGTATTTT CASSDTSEDTDTQYF
TRBJ2-7 - - TRBV21-1 TGTGCCAGCAGCAACAGATCGACTAGCGGGAGCCACGAGCAGTACTTC CASSNRSTSGSHEQYF